Below are 12 T cell receptor beta chains sequenced from a single sample in a study of T cell clonality in common variable immunodeficiency. Here immunoSEQ multiplex PCR was the method, and the copy in TCRdb shows in-frame clones only, minus some. Sampling found about 34,000 clones, none seen once. No antigen has been assigned to these receptors. General study results and limits: In common variable immunodeficiency, TCR beta chains reportedly carried fewer deletions and N-nucleotide insertions.

Specimen: peripheral blood mononuclear cells. These receptors came from a human donor with common variable immunodeficiency.

On this clone itself: Read data end 3 residues before the CDR3 end; the end is taken from the germline J gene. The chain carries TRBV7-8 and TRBJ2-5; 8 nucleotides match TRBD1. Germline values: CDR1 SGHVS, CDR2 FQNEAQ. V trimming: 6 bases; J trimming: 3 bases; junction bases outside the gene matches: 6. The CDR3 runs 14 residues. The DNA read from the CDR3 is TGTGCCAGCAGGGCAGGGGGCGATAAAGAGACC. Translation: CASRAGGDKET. The CDR3 in its entirety is CASRAGGDKETQYF.

This clone showed up many times. With the read ending 3 residues before the CDR3 end, the germline J gene is used to fill in that end. This chain joins TRBV15 and TRBJ2-3, with 11 positions matching TRBD2. This CDR3 comprises 16 residues. The ends lost 5 bases at V and 3 bases at J; junction bases unmatched: 7. CDR1 is LNHNV, CDR2 YYDKDF, per germline (reference sequence). The CDR3 loop reads CATSSRLAGITDTQYF. The CDR3 DNA, read in part, is TGTGCCACCAGCTCCCGACTAGCGGGGATTACAGATACG.

In its sample, this clone was seen a few times. The junction departs from the called germline gene at one end, perhaps through a read error. Read data end 3 residues before the CDR3 end; the end is taken from the germline J gene. The genes are TRBV18 and TRBJ1-6; 9 bases line up with TRBD1. This CDR3 spans 15 amino acids. CDR1 is KGHSH, CDR2 LQKENI, per germline. The DNA read from the CDR3 is TGTGCCAGCTCACCAGGGACAGGGAATAATTCAACC. It specifies CASSPGTGNNST. The whole CDR3 sequence is CASSPGTGNNSTLHF.

This clone was observed at least ten times. The CDR3 goes on 3 residues after the read ends, and that part is filled in from the germline J gene. The chain combines TRBV19 with TRBJ1-5; a weak D match, TRBD1 (5 bases). The CDR3 loop spans 17 amino acids. The V gene lost 2 bases and the J gene lost 3 bases, with 17 bases spanning the gap. The germline gives CDR1 LNHDA, CDR2 SQIVND (reference sequence). CDR3 sequence reads: CASSIRQGRNLNQPQHF. The CDR3 bases that were read are TGTGCCAGTAGTATAAGGCAGGGTAGGAACCTCAATCAGCCC.

In its sample, this clone was seen many times. Coverage ceases 3 residues before the CDR3 finishes, and the germline J gene fills in the end. This chain joins TRBV18 and TRBJ1-5; D gene uncertain. Trimming removed 3 bases from V and 9 bases from J, with 12 bases in between. The germline V gene has CDR1 KGHSH and CDR2 LQKENI. The CDR3 contains 13 residues. The CDR3 here is CASSPGVGLPQHF. Partial CDR3 DNA: TGTGCCAGCTCACCCGGGGTTGGTCTGCCC.

This clone was counted between two and nine times. The observed sequence ends 3 residues before the CDR3 terminus, with the missing tail filled in from the germline J gene. V is TRBV19 and J is TRBJ1-1, with a tentative D call TRBD1 (5 bases). V lost 2 bases to trimming and J lost 0 bases, with 10 bases between them. The CDR3 loop spans 15 amino acids. Looked up from germline, CDR1 is LNHDA and CDR2 is SQIVND (reference sequence). The DNA read from the CDR3 is TGTGCCAGTAGTATAACGGGGACTCTGAACACTGAA. This encodes CASSITGTLNTE. Given in full, the CDR3 is CASSITGTLNTEAFF.

This clone was counted at least ten times. The CDR3 goes on 3 residues after the read ends, and that part is filled in from the germline J gene. This chain connects TRBV30 to TRBJ2-6; the D gene is possibly TRBD1 (5 bases). The CDR3 is made up of 14 amino acids. Germline assignment: CDR1 GTSNPN and CDR2 SVGIG (reference sequence). V was pared by 7 bases and J by 0 bases, with 10 bases between. CDR3 sequence reads: CALTVSSGANVLTF. The sequenced part of the CDR3 DNA is TGTGCCTTGACAGTTAGCTCTGGGGCCAACGTC.

There are a few counts of this clone. The missing CDR3 end, 3 residues past where the read stops, is filled in from the germline J gene. V and J are TRBV7-9 and TRBJ2-3; D ambiguous. This CDR3 comprises 11 residues. Germline CDR1 and CDR2: SEHNR and FQNEAQ (reference sequence). V dropped 9 bases and J dropped 2 bases, with 6 bases sitting between them. The CDR3 here is CASTFTDTQYF. CDR3 DNA, as far as it was read: TGTGCCAGTACATTCACAGATACG. The full variable domain, with the rest looked up from reference TRBV7-9 and TRBJ2-3, is DTGVSQNPRHKITKRGQNVTFRCDPISEHNRLYWYRQTLGQGPEFLTYFQNEAQLEKSRLLSDRFSAERPKGSFSTLEIQRTEQGDSAMYLCASTFTDTQYFGPGTRLTVL.

This clone was seen a handful of times. The observed sequence ends 3 residues before the CDR3 terminus, with the missing tail filled in from the germline J gene. J is TRBJ2-2 and V is TRBV18; 8 bases fit TRBD1. The V gene's germline CDR1 is KGHSH and CDR2 LQKENI. The CDR3 extends over 16 amino acids. Unmatched junction bases numbered 4, after V lost 2 bases and J lost 2 bases. CDR3 bases read: TGTGCCAGCTCACCATATCAGGGGGCTAACACCGGGGAG. Its translation is CASSPYQGANTGE. The whole CDR3 protein reads CASSPYQGANTGELFF.

This clone was picked up many times. The read ends 3 residues early relative to the CDR3; the germline J gene fills the gap. V usage is TRBV2 and J usage is TRBJ1-1, with 7 nucleotides matching TRBD1. The CDR3 consists of 11 residues. Germline CDR1 is SNHLY and CDR2 is FYNNEI. The V gene end was trimmed by 10 bases and the J gene end by 5 bases; junction bases not matched to a gene: 4. CDR3 DNA (partial): TGTGCCATTACAGGGGAAACTGAA. The encoded protein is CAITGETE. The full-length CDR3 reads as CAITGETEAFF.

This clone was picked up many times. The CDR3 end falls 3 residues outside the read, so it is completed with the germline J gene. This rearrangement joins TRBV7-9 to TRBJ2-4; unclear D gene. CDR1 and CDR2 from the germline V gene are SEHNR and FQNEAQ (reference sequence). The CDR3 loop spans 13 amino acids. CDR3: CASSLQLSTTQYF. CDR3 DNA, as far as it was read: TGTGCCAGCAGCTTACAACTGTCCACCACT.

This clone occurred many times. CDR3 loop: CASSFGTSGRLYNEQFF. The sequenced CDR3 bases are TGTGCCAGCAGTTTCGGGACTAGCGGGAGACTCTACAATGAG. V and J are TRBV6-2 or TRBV6-3 and TRBJ2-1, with 14 bases matching TRBD2. The DNA ends 3 residues before the CDR3 does, and the rest of the CDR3 is filled in from the germline J gene. V was pared by 4 bases and J by 3 bases, with 5 bases of the junction left unmatched. The CDR3 has 17 residues. Germline CDR1 reads MNHEY; CDR2 reads SVGEGT.